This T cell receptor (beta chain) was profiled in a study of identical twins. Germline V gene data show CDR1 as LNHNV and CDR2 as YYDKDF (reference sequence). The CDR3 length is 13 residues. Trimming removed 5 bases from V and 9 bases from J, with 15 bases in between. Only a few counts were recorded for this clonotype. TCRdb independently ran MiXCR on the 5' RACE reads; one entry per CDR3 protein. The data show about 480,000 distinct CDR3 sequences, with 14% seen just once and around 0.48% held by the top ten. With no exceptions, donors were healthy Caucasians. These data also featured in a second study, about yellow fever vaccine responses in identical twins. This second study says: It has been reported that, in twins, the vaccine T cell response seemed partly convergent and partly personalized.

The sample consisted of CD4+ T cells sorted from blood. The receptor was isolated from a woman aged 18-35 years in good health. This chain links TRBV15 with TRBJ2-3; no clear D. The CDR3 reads CATSFLAQDTQYF. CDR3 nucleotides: TGTGCCACCAGCTTTCTCGCCCAGGACACGCAGTATTTT.